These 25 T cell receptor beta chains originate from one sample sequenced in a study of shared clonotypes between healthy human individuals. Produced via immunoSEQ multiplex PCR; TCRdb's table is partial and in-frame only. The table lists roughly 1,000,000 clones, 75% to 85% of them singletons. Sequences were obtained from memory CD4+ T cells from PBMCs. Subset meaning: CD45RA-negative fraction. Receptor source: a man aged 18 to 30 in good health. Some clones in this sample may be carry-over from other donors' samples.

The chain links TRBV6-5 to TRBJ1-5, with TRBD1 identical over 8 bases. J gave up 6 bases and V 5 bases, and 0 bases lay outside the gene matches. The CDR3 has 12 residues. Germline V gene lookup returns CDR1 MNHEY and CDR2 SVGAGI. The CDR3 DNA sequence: TGTGCCAGCAGTGGACAGGGTCAGCCCCAGCATTTT. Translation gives CASSGQGQPQHF.

The CDR3 reads CASSVSGQGSDTQYF. CDR3 nucleotide sequence: TGTGCCAGCAGCGTTTCTGGACAGGGCTCAGATACGCAGTATTTT. The chain uses TRBV9 and TRBJ2-3, with 8 positions matching TRBD1. The CDR3 has 15 residues. Germline loops: CDR1 SGDLS, CDR2 YYNGEE. V was pared by 2 bases and J by 4 bases, with 6 bases of the junction left unmatched.

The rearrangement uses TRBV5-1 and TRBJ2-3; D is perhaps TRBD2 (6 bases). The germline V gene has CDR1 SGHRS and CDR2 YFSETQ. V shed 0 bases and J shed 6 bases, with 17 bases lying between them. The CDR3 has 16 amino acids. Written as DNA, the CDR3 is TGCGCCAGCAGCTTGGGAGTCCGGCAGGGAGGCGATACGCAGTATTTT. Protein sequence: CASSLGVRQGGDTQYF.

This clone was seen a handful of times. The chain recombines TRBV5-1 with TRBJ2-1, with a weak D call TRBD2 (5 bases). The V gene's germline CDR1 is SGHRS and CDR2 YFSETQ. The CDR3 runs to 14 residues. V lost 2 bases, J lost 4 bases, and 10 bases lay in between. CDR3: CASSFASPYNEQFF. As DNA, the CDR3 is TGCGCCAGCAGCTTTGCTAGCCCGTACAATGAGCAGTTCTTC.

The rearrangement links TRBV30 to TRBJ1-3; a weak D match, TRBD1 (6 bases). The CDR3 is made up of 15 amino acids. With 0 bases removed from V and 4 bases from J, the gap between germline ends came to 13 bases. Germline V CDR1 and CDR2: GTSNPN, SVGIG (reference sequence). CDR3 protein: CAWSVLGGGGNTIYF. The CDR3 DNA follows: TGTGCCTGGAGTGTACTAGGGGGGGGCGGAAACACCATATATTTT.

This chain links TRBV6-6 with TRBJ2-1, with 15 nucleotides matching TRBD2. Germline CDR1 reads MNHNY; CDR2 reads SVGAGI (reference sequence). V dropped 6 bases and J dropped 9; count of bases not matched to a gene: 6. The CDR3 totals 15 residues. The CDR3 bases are TGTGCCAGCAGCGGACTAGCGGGAGGGTTGGGTGAGCAGTTCTTC. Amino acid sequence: CASSGLAGGLGEQFF.

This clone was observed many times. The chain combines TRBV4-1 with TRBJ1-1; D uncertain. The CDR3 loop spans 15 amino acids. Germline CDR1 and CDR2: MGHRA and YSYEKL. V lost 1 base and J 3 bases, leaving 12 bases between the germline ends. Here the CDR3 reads CASSQALSTYTEAFF. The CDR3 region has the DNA TGCGCCAGCAGCCAAGCATTATCCACTTACACTGAAGCTTTCTTT.

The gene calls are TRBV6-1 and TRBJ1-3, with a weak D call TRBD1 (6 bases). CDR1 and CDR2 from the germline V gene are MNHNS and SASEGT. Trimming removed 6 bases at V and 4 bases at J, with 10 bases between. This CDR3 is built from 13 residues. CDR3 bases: TGTGCCAGCAGAGGGACATCCGGAAACACCATATATTTT. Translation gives CASRGTSGNTIYF.

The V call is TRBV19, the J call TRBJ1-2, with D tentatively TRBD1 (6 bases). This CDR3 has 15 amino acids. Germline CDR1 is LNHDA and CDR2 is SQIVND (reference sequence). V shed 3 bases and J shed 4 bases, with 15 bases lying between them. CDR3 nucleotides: TGTGCCAGTAGTATGGGGACCTTAGGGGGCTATGGCTACACCTTC. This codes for CASSMGTLGGYGYTF.

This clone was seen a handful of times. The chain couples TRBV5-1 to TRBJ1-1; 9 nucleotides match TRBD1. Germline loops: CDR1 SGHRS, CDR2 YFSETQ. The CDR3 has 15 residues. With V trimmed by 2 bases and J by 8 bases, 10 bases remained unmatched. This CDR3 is CASSFLPGQGIEAFF. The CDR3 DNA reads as TGCGCCAGCAGCTTTCTCCCGGGACAGGGAATAGAAGCTTTCTTT.

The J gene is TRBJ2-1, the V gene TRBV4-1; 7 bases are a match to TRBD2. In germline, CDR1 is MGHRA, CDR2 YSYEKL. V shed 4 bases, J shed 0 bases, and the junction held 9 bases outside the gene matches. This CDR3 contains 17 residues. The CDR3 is CASSRGLPGGSYNEQFF. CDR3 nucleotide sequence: TGCGCCAGCAGCCGGGGACTACCTGGGGGCTCCTACAATGAGCAGTTCTTC.

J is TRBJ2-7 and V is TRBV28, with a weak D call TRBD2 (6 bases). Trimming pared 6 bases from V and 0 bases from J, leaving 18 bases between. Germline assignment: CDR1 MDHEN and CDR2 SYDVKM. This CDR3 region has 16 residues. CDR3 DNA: TGTGCCAGCAGGGAATCCGGGACTGGAAGCTCCTACGAGCAGTACTTC. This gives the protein CASRESGTGSSYEQYF.

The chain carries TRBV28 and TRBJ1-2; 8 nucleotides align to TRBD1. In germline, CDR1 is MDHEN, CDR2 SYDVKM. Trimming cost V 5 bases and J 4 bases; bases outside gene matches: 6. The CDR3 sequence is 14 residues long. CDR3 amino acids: CASSPGGAGYGYTF. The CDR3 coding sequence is TGTGCCAGCAGTCCAGGGGGCGCCGGCTATGGCTACACCTTC.

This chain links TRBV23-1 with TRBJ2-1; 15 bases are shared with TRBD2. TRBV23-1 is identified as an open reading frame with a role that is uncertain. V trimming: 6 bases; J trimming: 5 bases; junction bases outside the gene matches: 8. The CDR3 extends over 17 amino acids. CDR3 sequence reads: CASRPGLAGGPHNEQFF. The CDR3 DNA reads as TGCGCCAGCAGACCAGGACTAGCGGGAGGGCCTCACAATGAGCAGTTCTTC.

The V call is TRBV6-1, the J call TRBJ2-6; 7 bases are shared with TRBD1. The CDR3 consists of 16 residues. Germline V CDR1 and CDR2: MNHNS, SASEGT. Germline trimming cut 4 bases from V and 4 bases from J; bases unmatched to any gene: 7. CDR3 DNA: TGTGCCAGCAGTGTGGCAGGGGGTGGCGGGGCCAACGTCCTGACTTTC. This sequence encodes CASSVAGGGGANVLTF.

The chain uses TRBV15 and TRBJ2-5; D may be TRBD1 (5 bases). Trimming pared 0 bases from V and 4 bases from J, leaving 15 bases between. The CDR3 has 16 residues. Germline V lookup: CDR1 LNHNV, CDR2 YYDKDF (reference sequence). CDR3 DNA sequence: TGTGCCACCAGCAGAGATGGGGCAGTGGTGGGAGAGACCCAGTACTTC. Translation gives CATSRDGAVVGETQYF.

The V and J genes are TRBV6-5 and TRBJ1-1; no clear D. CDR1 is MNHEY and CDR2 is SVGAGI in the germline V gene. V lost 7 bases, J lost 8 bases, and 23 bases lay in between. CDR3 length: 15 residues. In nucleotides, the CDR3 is TGTGCCAGCACCTTACGTCCAGGCGCTCTGAGAGAAGCTTTCTTT. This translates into CASTLRPGALREAFF.

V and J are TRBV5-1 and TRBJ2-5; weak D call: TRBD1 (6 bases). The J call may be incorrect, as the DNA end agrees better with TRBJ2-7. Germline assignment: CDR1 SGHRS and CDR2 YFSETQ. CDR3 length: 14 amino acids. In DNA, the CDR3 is TGCGCCAGCAGCTTACAGGGTAGCTCCTACGAGCAGTACTTC. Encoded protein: CASSLQGSSYEQYF.

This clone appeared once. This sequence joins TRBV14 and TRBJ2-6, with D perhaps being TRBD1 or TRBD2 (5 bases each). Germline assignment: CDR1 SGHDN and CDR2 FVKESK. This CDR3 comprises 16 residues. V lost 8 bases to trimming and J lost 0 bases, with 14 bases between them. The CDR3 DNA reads TGTGCCAGCGGCCCGGGACGGTACTCTGGGGCCAACGTCCTGACTTTC. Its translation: CASGPGRYSGANVLTF. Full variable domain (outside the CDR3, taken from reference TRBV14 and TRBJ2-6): EAGVTQFPSHSVIEKGQTVTLRCDPISGHDNLYWYRRVMGKEIKFLLHFVKESKQDESGMPNNRFLAERTGGTYSTLKVQPAELEDSGVYFCASGPGRYSGANVLTFGAGSRLTVL.

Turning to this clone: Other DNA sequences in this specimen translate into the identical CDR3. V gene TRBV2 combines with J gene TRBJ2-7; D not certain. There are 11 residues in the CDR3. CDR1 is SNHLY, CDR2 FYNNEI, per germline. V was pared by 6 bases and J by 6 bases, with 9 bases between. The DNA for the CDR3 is TGTGCCAGCAGCGGCTACGGCGAGCAGTACTTC. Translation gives CASSGYGEQYF.

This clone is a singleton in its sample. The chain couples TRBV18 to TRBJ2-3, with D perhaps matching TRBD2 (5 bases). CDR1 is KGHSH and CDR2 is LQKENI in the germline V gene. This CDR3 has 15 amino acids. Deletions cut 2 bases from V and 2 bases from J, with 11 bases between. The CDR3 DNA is TGTGCCAGCTCACCAATAAGCGGACCCACAGATACGCAGTATTTT. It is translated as CASSPISGPTDTQYF.

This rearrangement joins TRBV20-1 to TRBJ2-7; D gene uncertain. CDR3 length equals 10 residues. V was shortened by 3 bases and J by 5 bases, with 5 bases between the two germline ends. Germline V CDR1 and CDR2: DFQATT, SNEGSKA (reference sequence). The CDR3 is CSASDDEQYF. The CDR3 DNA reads TGCAGTGCTAGTGACGACGAGCAGTACTTC.

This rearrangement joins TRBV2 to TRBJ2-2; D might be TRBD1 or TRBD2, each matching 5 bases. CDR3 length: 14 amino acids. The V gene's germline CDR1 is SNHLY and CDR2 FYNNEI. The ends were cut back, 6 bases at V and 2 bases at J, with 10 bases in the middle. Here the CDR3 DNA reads TGTGCCAGCAGGAGGGGCACCAACACCGGGGAGCTGTTTTTT. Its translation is CASRRGTNTGELFF.

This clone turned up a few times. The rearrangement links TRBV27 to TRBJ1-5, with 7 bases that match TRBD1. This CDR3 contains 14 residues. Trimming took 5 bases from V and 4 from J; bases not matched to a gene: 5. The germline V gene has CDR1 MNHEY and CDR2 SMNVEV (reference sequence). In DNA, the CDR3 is TGTGCCAGCAGTCCGACAGGGCGTAATCAGCCCCAGCATTTT. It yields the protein CASSPTGRNQPQHF.

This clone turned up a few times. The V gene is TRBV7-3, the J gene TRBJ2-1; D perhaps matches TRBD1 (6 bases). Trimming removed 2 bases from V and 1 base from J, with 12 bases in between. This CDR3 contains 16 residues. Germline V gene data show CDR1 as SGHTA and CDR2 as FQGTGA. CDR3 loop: CASSLVGGASYNEQFF. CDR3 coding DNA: TGTGCCAGCAGCTTAGTAGGGGGAGCGTCCTACAATGAGCAGTTCTTC.